This T cell receptor beta chain was obtained from a study of blood T cell repertoires in COVID-19. Across the study: Both acute and convalescent COVID-19 samples were obtained from the United States, Italy and Spain.

In the authors' methods: Nucleated cell number was recorded as an estimate derived from reference gene primer amplification. Method: immunoSEQ multiplex PCR; TCRdb's copy keeps in-frame clones and lacks some. The V and J calls and clone size come from that table; D and trimming were worked out from the DNA. The sample contains 45,000 to 60,000 clones, roughly nine tenths of which appear only once. This CDR3 spans 15 amino acids. In germline, CDR1 is SGHRS, CDR2 YFSETQ. The V segment lost 4 bases and the J segment 4 bases; nucleotides outside the gene matches: 7. The chain is built from TRBV5-1 and TRBJ2-3, with TRBD2 identical over 9 bases. The receptor's source is a man between 65 and 80 years old with active COVID-19. Sequencing input: peripheral blood. CDR3 coding DNA: TGCGCCAGCAGCATAAGCGGGGGGCCACCAGATACGCAGTATTTT. Translated, it gives CASSISGGPPDTQYF.